This TCR beta chain appears in the sequencing data of a study of blood T cell repertoires in COVID-19. Study background: The study drew acute and convalescent COVID-19 samples from the United States, Italy and Spain.

As originally analysed: By means of reference gene primer amplification, nucleated cell counts were estimated. The data were produced by immunoSEQ multiplex PCR, yet TCRdb's version contains in-frame clones alone and is incomplete. D and trimming were read from the DNA, whereas the V and J calls and clone size are those reported in that table. The table has about 430,000 clones, about 88% seen once. V shed 4 bases and J shed 1 base, with 11 bases lying between them. Germline CDR1 KGHSH, CDR2 LQKENI. This CDR3 comprises 15 residues. A PCR-confirmed or clinician-diagnosed COVID-19 case had contacted exposed participants within 2 weeks of entry.

The rearrangement joins TRBV18 to TRBJ1-5; tentatively, D is TRBD1 (6 bases). The receptor comes from a woman between 18 and 29 years old who had been exposed to COVID-19. Sequenced: PBMCs or T cells enriched from blood (not recorded which). The CDR3 region is CASSRGGESNQPQHF. In DNA, the CDR3 is TGTGCCAGCTCACGCGGGGGCGAGAGCAATCAGCCCCAGCATTTT.